The 19 T cell receptor beta chains below all came from one sample that was sequenced in a study of CD8 T cells in Susac syndrome (dated by TCRdb to between 2018 and 2020). Library preparation was by the immunoSEQ multiplex PCR assay. RNA was extracted with the RNeasy kit and 0.5 to 1 ug was reverse transcribed using random hexamers. The raw public data were reprocessed by TCRdb itself: fastp quality trimming at Q25, MiXCR clonotype calling, in-frame beta chains only. For every CDR3 protein sequence, its rows merge into one entry that carries the most common genes and DNA. Recorded for this sample are 50,000 to 55,000 distinct CDR3 sequences; over 90% of them occurred a single time. About 0.75% of the sample lies in the top ten. The sample comprised CD8+ T cells from PBMCs. The receptors stem from a human donor with Susac syndrome.

The chain combines TRBV24-1 with TRBJ2-5; D is perhaps TRBD1 (5 bases). V lost 9 bases, J lost 5 bases, and 9 bases lay in between. CDR3 length: 11 amino acids. CDR1 and CDR2 (germline): KGHDR, SFDVKD. CDR3 residues: CATASGETQYF. The CDR3 nucleotides read TGTGCCACCGCCTCAGGGGAGACCCAGTACTTC.

This clonotype appeared a single time. CDR3 region: CASGLGLETQYF. DNA of the CDR3: TGTGCCAGCGGGTTAGGATTGGAGACCCAGTACTTC. V gene TRBV11-2 combines with J gene TRBJ2-5; D uncertain. This CDR3 comprises 12 residues. The germline gives CDR1 SGHAT, CDR2 FQNNGV. V was cut by 8 bases and J by 5 bases, with 12 bases left in between.

The rearrangement links TRBV12-3 or TRBV12-4 to TRBJ2-2; no reliable D call. CDR3 length: 12 amino acids. Trimming left V 3 bases short and J 6 bases short, with 5 bases between. The CDR3: CASSFLSGELFF. CDR3 nucleotide sequence: TGTGCCAGCAGTTTTCTCTCCGGGGAGCTGTTTTTT.

This rearrangement joins TRBV24-1 to TRBJ2-1; the match to TRBD1 covers 9 bases. J gave up 5 bases and V 4 bases, and 8 bases lay outside the gene matches. The germline V gene encodes CDR1 KGHDR and CDR2 SFDVKD. This CDR3 has 16 amino acids. CDR3 in DNA: TGTGCCACCAGTGACCGCTTAGGGACAGGGCACAATGAGCAGTTCTTC. It is translated as CATSDRLGTGHNEQFF.

This sequence joins TRBV7-9 and TRBJ2-1; the D gene is possibly TRBD1 (7 bases). There are 14 residues in the CDR3. Trimming left V 5 bases short and J 7 bases short, with 15 bases between. Germline V gene lookup returns CDR1 SEHNR and CDR2 FQNEAQ (reference sequence). CDR3 protein: CASSPPTGRNEQFF. For the CDR3, the DNA is TGTGCCAGCAGCCCTCCGACAGGGAGGAATGAGCAGTTCTTC.

The chain couples TRBV2 to TRBJ2-5; TRBD1 matches at 8 bases. Per germline, CDR1 SNHLY and CDR2 FYNNEI. J was trimmed by 5 bases and V by 6 bases; bases with no gene match: 5. This CDR3 has 13 amino acids. CDR3 nucleotide sequence: TGTGCCAGCAGATGGACAGGGCCGGAGACCCAGTACTTC. Translated, it gives CASRWTGPETQYF.

The V and J genes are TRBV9 and TRBJ2-2; D is unresolved. The CDR3 extends over 14 amino acids. Germline CDR1 is SGDLS and CDR2 is YYNGEE. V was trimmed by 0 bases and J by 7 bases, leaving 10 bases between them. The CDR3 is CASSVGMEDGELFF. As DNA, the CDR3 is TGTGCCAGCAGCGTAGGTATGGAAGACGGGGAGCTGTTTTTT.

This chain links TRBV28 with TRBJ2-3; D assignment may be TRBD1 or TRBD2 (5 bases each). Germline assignment: CDR1 MDHEN and CDR2 SYDVKM. The CDR3 runs 13 residues. The V end lost 8 bases, the J end lost 9 bases, and 18 bases lay between the germline ends. The CDR3, as DNA: TGTGCCAGCCAGGGACCCCCGGGGCGAACGCAGTATTTT. It yields the protein CASQGPPGRTQYF.

V and J are TRBV20-1 and TRBJ2-5; 8 bases align to TRBD2. The CDR3 length is 16 residues. V dropped 6 bases and J dropped 1; count of bases not matched to a gene: 13. Looked up from germline, CDR1 is DFQATT and CDR2 is SNEGSKA (reference sequence). CDR3 sequence reads: CSAGVAGLTLQETQYF. For the CDR3, the DNA is TGCAGTGCCGGAGTAGCGGGGCTTACCCTCCAAGAGACCCAGTACTTC.

The rearrangement joins TRBV20-1 to TRBJ2-7; 14 bases align to TRBD2. Trimming cost V 3 bases and J 4 bases; bases outside gene matches: 2. CDR3 length equals 14 residues. The germline V gene encodes CDR1 DFQATT and CDR2 SNEGSKA (reference sequence). Written as DNA, the CDR3 is TGCAGTGCTAGGGGGACTAGCGGGGGTTACGAGCAGTACTTC. This codes for CSARGTSGGYEQYF.

The chain recombines TRBV5-1 with TRBJ1-1; tentatively, D is TRBD1 (6 bases). V was pared by 2 bases and J by 1 base, with 12 bases between. This CDR3 is built from 15 residues. Germline V CDR1 and CDR2: SGHRS, YFSETQ. This chain's CDR3 is CASSLRQAKNTEAFF. CDR3 DNA: TGCGCCAGCAGCTTAAGACAGGCGAAGAACACTGAAGCTTTCTTT.

The gene calls are TRBV7-8 and TRBJ2-2; D gene unclear. Trimming removed 1 base at V and 0 bases at J, with 9 bases between. The CDR3 totals 16 residues. In germline, CDR1 is SGHVS, CDR2 FQNEAQ. The CDR3 spells CASSLVLHSNTGELFF. The CDR3 DNA follows: TGTGCCAGCAGCTTAGTATTGCATTCGAACACCGGGGAGCTGTTTTTT.

The chain carries TRBV6-6 and TRBJ1-5; TRBD1 might be the D (5 bases). This CDR3 is built from 17 residues. Germline lookup yields CDR1 MNHNY and CDR2 SVGAGI (reference sequence). V was shortened by 7 bases and J by 1 base, with 20 bases between the two germline ends. CDR3 DNA: TGTGCCAGCATGAGCCAGGGTGGATTGTCGAGCAATCAGCCCCAGCATTTT. Translating it yields CASMSQGGLSSNQPQHF.

This CDR3 is CASSPGGTLVTDTQYF. DNA of the CDR3: TGTGCCAGCAGCCCCGGCGGGACACTAGTCACAGATACGCAGTATTTT. The chain joins TRBV14 to TRBJ2-3, with D perhaps given as TRBD1 or TRBD2 (6 bases each). The length of the CDR3 is 16 residues. The germline gives CDR1 SGHDN, CDR2 FVKESK. V lost 4 bases, J lost 2 bases, and 16 bases lay in between.

The chain carries TRBV5-1 and TRBJ1-2; no definite D call. Germline CDR1 reads SGHRS; CDR2 reads YFSETQ. V lost 4 bases and J lost 8, with 21 bases in between. The CDR3 consists of 15 residues. The CDR3 DNA is TGCGCCAGCAGCCTTTTTGAACCGGCCGGCAGGGGCTACACCTTC. Its protein is CASSLFEPAGRGYTF.

J is TRBJ1-2 and V is TRBV29-1, with unresolved D. V shed 4 bases and J shed 5 bases, with 14 bases lying between them. This CDR3 has 13 amino acids. Germline CDR1 SQVTM, CDR2 ANQGSEA. The CDR3 coding sequence is TGCAGCGTTGTGGGGAGGACGGTGTATGGCTACACCTTC. Translation gives CSVVGRTVYGYTF.

The chain uses TRBV27 and TRBJ1-6, with D possibly TRBD1 on 5 matching bases. Deletions cut 5 bases from V and 5 bases from J, with 16 bases between. The CDR3 loop spans 16 amino acids. Looked up from germline, CDR1 is MNHEY and CDR2 is SMNVEV (reference sequence). CDR3: CASSPFTGPDNSPLHF. The CDR3 DNA reads TGTGCCAGCAGTCCCTTTACGGGACCGGATAATTCACCCCTCCACTTT.

This clonotype was seen only once. The J gene is TRBJ1-1, the V gene TRBV14, with D possibly TRBD1 on 6 matching bases. The V end was cut by 4 bases, the J end by 6 bases, with 21 bases between. The germline gives CDR1 SGHDN, CDR2 FVKESK. CDR3 length: 16 residues. The CDR3 sequence is CASSLPREQGGPEAFF. Here the CDR3 DNA reads TGTGCCAGCAGCCTCCCACGAGAACAGGGTGGTCCTGAAGCTTTCTTT.

The V gene is TRBV9, the J gene TRBJ2-4; D unclear. The germline V gene encodes CDR1 SGDLS and CDR2 YYNGEE. Deletions cut 4 bases from V and 6 bases from J, with 8 bases between. The CDR3 spans 12 residues. The CDR3 loop reads CASSPNLNIQYF. In DNA form, the CDR3 reads TGTGCCAGCAGCCCGAACTTAAACATTCAGTACTTC. Drawing the rest from reference TRBV9 and TRBJ2-4, the complete variable domain is DSGVTQTPKHLITATGQRVTLRCSPRSGDLSVYWYQQSLDQGLQFLIQYYNGEERAKGNILERFSAQQFPDLHSELNLSSLELGDSALYFCASSPNLNIQYFGAGTRLSVL.